The following is a TCR beta chain sequence with its context. Its specificity is unknown. With 6 bases removed from V and 8 bases from J, the gap between germline ends came to 19 bases. CDR3 length equals 14 residues. Germline lookup yields CDR1 MDHEN and CDR2 SYDVKM. The entry originates in a study of cytomegalovirus exposure and HLA in healthy donors. The study, taken as a whole, reports: The study put under 200 TCR beta chains on its list as cytomegalovirus-associated. Most CMV-associated TCR beta chains appeared HLA-restricted in a later analysis. Earlier analysis found most TCR beta V segments productive about 90% or about 30% of the time. CMV serostatus alone was available as immune exposure information.

The PCR employed 60 Vbeta primers together with 13 Jbeta primers. Only in-frame clones appear in the TCRdb table, and some are missing; sequencing was by immunoSEQ multiplex PCR. This table has approximately 200,000 clones, 85% appearing once. The chain combines TRBV28 with TRBJ1-2; no reliable D call. Sample: PBMCs. This receptor was identified in a woman between 50 and 59 years old in good health and CMV-seronegative. The CDR3 DNA follows: TGTGCCAGCAGACTGTTCCAGTCCCGAGCGGGCTACACCTTC. Protein sequence: CASRLFQSRAGYTF.